This T cell receptor beta chain was found in a study of cytomegalovirus exposure and HLA in healthy donors. General study points: Presence/absence analysis assumed near-uniform sequencing depth across donors. Per a prior analysis, the majority of TCR beta V segments were productive roughly 90% or roughly 30% of the time.

13 Jbeta primers and 60 Vbeta primers were used for the PCR. Per the study methods: An analysis performed later counted roughly 80 million unique TCR beta chains (around 9.9 million of them shared). Using immunoSEQ multiplex PCR, the repertoire was profiled, and TCRdb retains in-frame clones only, with some absent. V, J and clone size reflect that table, while D and trimming were determined from the DNA. The table records nearly 110,000 clones, more than 65% of them present only once. This clone was detected only a few times. Its specificity is unknown. This sequence was found in a boy between 10 and 17 years old in good health and CMV-seronegative. The sequencing input was PBMCs.

The DNA for the CDR3 is TGTGCCAGCAGCCAAGTGCAGAGCGCCGGCGAGCAGTACTTC. Protein: CASSQVQSAGEQYF. V and J are TRBV14 and TRBJ2-7; no clear D gene. The CDR3 length is 14 residues. The germline V gene has CDR1 SGHDN and CDR2 FVKESK. The germline V and J ends were trimmed by 1 base and 6 bases, with 13 bases remaining between them.